This T cell receptor (beta chain) was observed in a study of blood T cell repertoires in COVID-19. The CDR3 is 17 amino acids. Germline CDR1 reads SGHTA; CDR2 reads FQGNSA. Trimming removed 1 base from V and 0 bases from J, with 15 bases in between. The table came from immunoSEQ multiplex PCR; TCRdb's copy has only in-frame clones and leaves some out. Among under 200,000 clones listed, roughly 75% were seen once. The chain has TRBV7-2 and TRBJ2-5, with D possibly matching TRBD1 (5 bases). This clonotype originated in a man between 65 and 85 years old with active or convalescent COVID-19. Specimen: peripheral blood. CDR3 in amino acids: CASSLVSTAPYQETQYF. Here the CDR3 DNA reads TGTGCCAGCAGCTTAGTTTCGACAGCTCCGTACCAAGAGACCCAGTACTTC. Using reference TRBV7-2 and TRBJ2-5 for the parts outside the CDR3, the full variable domain is GAGVSQSPSNKVTEKGKDVELRCDPISGHTALYWYRQSLGQGLEFLIYFQGNSAPDKSGLPSDRFSAERTGGSVSTLTIQRTQQEDSAVYLCASSLVSTAPYQETQYFGPGTRLLVL.